One and the same sample provided the 8 T cell receptor beta chains below, sequenced in a study of shared clonotypes between healthy human individuals. CD45RO-negative CD8 cells positively selected for CCR7 made up the naive population, which excluded terminally differentiated effector memory CD45RA+ cells. Libraries were prepared by immunoSEQ multiplex PCR; TCRdb keeps only in-frame clonotypes and omits some of them. Of about 2.1 million clones detected, approximately 92% appear once; the ten largest clones hold less than 2%. Input material: naive CD8+ T cells from PBMCs. These TCRs come from a man younger than 30 in good health. Some clones in this sample may be carry-over from other donors' samples.

The V and J genes are TRBV27 and TRBJ2-1; no firm D call. Germline CDR1 reads MNHEY; CDR2 reads SMNVEV (reference sequence). Trimming cost V 6 bases and J 3 bases, with 6 bases left between them. CDR3 size: 12 residues. CDR3 protein: CASSRNYNEQFF. CDR3 sequence (DNA): TGTGCCAGCAGCAGGAACTACAATGAGCAGTTCTTC.

The chain recombines TRBV19 with TRBJ2-5; TRBD1 matches at 7 bases. V was pared by 6 bases and J by 5 bases, with 12 bases of the junction left unmatched. The CDR3 has 15 residues. Germline V gives CDR1 LNHDA, CDR2 SQIVND (reference sequence). CDR3 protein: CASRGGNSLMETQYF. CDR3 bases: TGTGCCAGTAGAGGGGGCAACTCGTTGATGGAGACCCAGTACTTC.

This clone appeared a single time. The J gene is TRBJ2-1, the V gene TRBV4-1; tentative D call: TRBD2 (5 bases). With 4 bases removed from V and 4 bases from J, the gap between germline ends came to 14 bases. Germline CDR1 is MGHRA and CDR2 is YSYEKL. This CDR3 is 15 amino acids long. CDR3 coding DNA: TGCGCCAGCAGCCCCCAAAGCGGAGAGTACAATGAGCAGTTCTTC. Residues: CASSPQSGEYNEQFF.

Of note for this clone: The sample has other DNA sequences that encode this CDR3 too. The chain couples TRBV5-4 to TRBJ2-7; no firm D call. V was pared by 2 bases and J by 0 bases, with 9 bases between. Germline loops: CDR1 SGHNT, CDR2 YYREEE (reference sequence). This CDR3 has 14 amino acids. The CDR3 reads CASSFGRGSYEQYF. DNA for the CDR3: TGTGCCAGCAGCTTTGGTCGCGGCTCCTACGAGCAGTACTTC.

The chain combines TRBV25-1 with TRBJ2-3; 10 positions match TRBD2. The germline gives CDR1 MGHDK, CDR2 SYGVNS. The CDR3 contains 16 residues. V lost 3 bases, J lost 4 bases, and 7 bases stayed unmatched. DNA of the CDR3: TGTGCCAGCAGTGAGCCCCCAGCGGGAGGGCCAGATACGCAGTATTTT. Its protein is CASSEPPAGGPDTQYF.

Only one count was recorded for this clone. The chain recombines TRBV5-6 with TRBJ2-7, with 12 nucleotides matching TRBD2. The germline gives CDR1 SGHDT, CDR2 YYEEEE. The V segment lost 5 bases and the J segment 2 bases; nucleotides outside the gene matches: 11. The CDR3 has 17 residues. CDR3 nucleotide sequence: TGTGCCAGCAGATATGGACTAGCGGGAAGTGAGGCCTACGAGCAGTACTTC. Translated, it gives CASRYGLAGSEAYEQYF.

The chain couples TRBV27 to TRBJ1-5, with TRBD1 as a possible D gene (5 bases). Germline V gene lookup returns CDR1 MNHEY and CDR2 SMNVEV (reference sequence). V lost 5 bases, J lost 4 bases, and 12 bases lay in between. This CDR3 has 14 residues. CDR3 residues: CASSPWGPNQPQHF. The CDR3 DNA sequence: TGTGCCAGCAGTCCATGGGGACCTAATCAGCCCCAGCATTTT.

Comment on this clone: At one end the junction does not follow the germline gene, possibly because of a read error. The chain couples TRBV5-1 to TRBJ2-1; D may be TRBD2 (6 bases). The CDR3 is made up of 14 amino acids. CDR1 and CDR2 (germline): SGHRS, YFSETQ. The CDR3 here is CASSSRGGYDEQFF. CDR3 nucleotide sequence: TGCGCCAGCAGCTCGCGGGGCGGCTACGATGAGCAGTTCTTC.